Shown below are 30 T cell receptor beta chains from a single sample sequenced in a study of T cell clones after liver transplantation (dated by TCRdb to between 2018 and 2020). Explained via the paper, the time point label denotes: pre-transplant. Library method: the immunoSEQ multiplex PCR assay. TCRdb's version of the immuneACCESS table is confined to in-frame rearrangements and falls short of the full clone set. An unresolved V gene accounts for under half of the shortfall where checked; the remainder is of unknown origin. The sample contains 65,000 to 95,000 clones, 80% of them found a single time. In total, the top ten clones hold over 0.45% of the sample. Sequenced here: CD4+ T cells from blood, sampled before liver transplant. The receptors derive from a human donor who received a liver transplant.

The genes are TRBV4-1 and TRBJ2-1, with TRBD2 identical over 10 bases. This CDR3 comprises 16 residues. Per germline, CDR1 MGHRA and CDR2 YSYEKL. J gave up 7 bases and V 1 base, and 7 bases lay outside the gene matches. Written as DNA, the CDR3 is TGCGCCAGCAGCCAAGCCCCTAGCGGGAGCGGAAATGAGCAGTTCTTC. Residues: CASSQAPSGSGNEQFF.

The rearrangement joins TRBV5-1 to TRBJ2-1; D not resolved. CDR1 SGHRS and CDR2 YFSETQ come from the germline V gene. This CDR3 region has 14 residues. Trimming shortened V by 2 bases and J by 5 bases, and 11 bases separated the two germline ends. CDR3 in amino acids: CASSFQETNNEQFF. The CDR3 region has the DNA TGCGCCAGCAGCTTTCAGGAAACCAACAATGAGCAGTTCTTC.

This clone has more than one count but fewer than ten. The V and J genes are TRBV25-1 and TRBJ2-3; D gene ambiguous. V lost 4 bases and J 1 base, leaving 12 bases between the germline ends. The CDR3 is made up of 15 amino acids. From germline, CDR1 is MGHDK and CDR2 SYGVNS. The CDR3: CASSGGWMGTDTQYF. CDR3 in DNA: TGTGCCAGCAGTGGAGGATGGATGGGCACAGATACGCAGTATTTT.

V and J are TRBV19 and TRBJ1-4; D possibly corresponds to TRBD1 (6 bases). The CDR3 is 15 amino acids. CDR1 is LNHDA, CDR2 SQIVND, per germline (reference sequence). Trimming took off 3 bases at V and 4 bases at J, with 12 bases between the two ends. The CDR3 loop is CASSIRAGDNEKLFF. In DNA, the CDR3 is TGTGCCAGTAGTATTCGAGCAGGGGATAATGAAAAACTGTTTTTT.

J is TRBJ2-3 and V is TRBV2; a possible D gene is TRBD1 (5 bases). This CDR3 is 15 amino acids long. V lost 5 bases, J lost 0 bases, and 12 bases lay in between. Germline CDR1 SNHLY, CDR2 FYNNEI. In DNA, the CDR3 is TGTGCCAGCAGTCTCGACAGCCCTAGCACAGATACGCAGTATTTT. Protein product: CASSLDSPSTDTQYF.

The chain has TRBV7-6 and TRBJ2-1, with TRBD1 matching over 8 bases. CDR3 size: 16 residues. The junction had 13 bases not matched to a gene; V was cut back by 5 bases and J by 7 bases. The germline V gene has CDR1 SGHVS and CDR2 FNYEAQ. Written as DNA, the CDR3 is TGTGCCAGCAGCCCTCCCGGGTGGGACAGGAGAAATGAGCAGTTCTTC. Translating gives CASSPPGWDRRNEQFF. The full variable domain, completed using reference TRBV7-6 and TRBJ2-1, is GAGVSQSPRYKVTKRGQDVALRCDPISGHVSLYWYRQALGQGPEFLTYFNYEAQQDKSGLPNDRFSAERPEGSISTLTIQRTEQRDSAMYRCASSPPGWDRRNEQFFGPGTRLTVL.

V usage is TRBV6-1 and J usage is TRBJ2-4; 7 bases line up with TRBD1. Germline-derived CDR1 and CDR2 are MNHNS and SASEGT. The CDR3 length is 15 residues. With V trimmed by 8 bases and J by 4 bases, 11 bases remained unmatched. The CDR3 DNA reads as TGTGCCAGCGCCGAAGTCGGGACAGCGAAAAACATTCAGTACTTC. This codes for CASAEVGTAKNIQYF.

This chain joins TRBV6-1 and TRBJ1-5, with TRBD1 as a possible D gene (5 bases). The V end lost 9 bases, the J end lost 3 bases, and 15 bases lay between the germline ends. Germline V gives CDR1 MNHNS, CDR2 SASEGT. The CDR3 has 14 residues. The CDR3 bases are TGTGCCAGTCGACAGAGGATTACCAATCAGCCCCAGCATTTT. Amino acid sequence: CASRQRITNQPQHF.

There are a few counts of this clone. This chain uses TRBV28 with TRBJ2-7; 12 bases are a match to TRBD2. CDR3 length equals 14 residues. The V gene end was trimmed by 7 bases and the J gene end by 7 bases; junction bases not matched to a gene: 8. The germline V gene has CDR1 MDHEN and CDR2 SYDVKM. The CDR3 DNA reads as TGTGCCAGCACTGACCTAGCGGGAGGGCGAGAGCAGTACTTC. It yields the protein CASTDLAGGREQYF.

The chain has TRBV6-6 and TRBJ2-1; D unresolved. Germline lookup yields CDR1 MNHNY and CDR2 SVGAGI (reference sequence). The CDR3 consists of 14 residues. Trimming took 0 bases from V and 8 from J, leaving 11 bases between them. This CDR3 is CASSYSRYGDEQFF. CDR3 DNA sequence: TGTGCCAGCAGTTACTCTAGATATGGAGATGAGCAGTTCTTC.

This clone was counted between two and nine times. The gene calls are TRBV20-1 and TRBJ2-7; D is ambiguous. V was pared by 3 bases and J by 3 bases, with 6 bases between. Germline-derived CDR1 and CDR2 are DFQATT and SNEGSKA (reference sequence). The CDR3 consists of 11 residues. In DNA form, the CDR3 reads TGCAGTGCTAGTGAGGACTACGAGCAGTACTTC. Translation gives CSASEDYEQYF.

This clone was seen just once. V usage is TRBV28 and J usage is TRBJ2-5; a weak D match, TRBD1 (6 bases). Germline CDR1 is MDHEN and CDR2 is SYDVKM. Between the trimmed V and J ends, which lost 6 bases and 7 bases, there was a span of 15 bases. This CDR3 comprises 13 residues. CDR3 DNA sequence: TGTGCCAGCAGATTAGGGGGAGTAGGGACCCAGTACTTC. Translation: CASRLGGVGTQYF.

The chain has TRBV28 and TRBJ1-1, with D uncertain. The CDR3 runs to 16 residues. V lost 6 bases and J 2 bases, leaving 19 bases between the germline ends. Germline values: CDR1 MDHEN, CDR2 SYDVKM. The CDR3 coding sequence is TGTGCCAGCAGATCCACCCCGAGGCTGCTTAACACTGAAGCTTTCTTT. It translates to CASRSTPRLLNTEAFF.

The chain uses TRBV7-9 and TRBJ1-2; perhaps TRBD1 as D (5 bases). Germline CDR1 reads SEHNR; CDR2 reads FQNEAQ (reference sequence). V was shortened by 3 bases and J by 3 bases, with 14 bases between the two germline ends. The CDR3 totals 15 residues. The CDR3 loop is CASSFYGGKDYGYTF. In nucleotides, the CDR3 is TGTGCCAGCAGCTTTTACGGGGGGAAAGACTATGGCTACACCTTC.

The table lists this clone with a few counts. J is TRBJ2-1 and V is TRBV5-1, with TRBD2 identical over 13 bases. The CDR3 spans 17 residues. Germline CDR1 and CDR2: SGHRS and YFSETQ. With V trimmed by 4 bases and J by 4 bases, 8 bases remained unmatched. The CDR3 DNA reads TGCGCCAGCAGCATGACACCGGGACTAGCGGGGTACAATGAGCAGTTCTTC. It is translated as CASSMTPGLAGYNEQFF.

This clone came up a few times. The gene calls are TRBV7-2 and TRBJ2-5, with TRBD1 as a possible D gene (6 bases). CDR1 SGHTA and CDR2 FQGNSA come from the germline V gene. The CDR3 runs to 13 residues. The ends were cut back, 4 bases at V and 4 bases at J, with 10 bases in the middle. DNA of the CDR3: TGTGCCAGCAGCTCAGGGGCAGGAGAGACCCAGTACTTC. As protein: CASSSGAGETQYF.

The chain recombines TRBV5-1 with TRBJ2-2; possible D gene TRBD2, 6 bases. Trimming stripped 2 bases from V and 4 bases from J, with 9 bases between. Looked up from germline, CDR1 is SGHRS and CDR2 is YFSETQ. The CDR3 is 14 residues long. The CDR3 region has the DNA TGCGCCAGCAGCTTCCAGGGAGGCACCGGGGAGCTGTTTTTT. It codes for CASSFQGGTGELFF.

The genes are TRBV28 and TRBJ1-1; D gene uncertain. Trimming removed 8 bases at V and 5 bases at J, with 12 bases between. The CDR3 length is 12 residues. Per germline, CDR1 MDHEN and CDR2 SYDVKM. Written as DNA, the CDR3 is TGTGCCAGCGTGAACGGGGAGACTGAAGCTTTCTTT. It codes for CASVNGETEAFF.

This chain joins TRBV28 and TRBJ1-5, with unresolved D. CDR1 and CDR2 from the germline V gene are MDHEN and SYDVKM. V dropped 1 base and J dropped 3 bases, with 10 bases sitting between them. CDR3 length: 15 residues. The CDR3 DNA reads TGTGCCAGCAGTTTATTGGGCGAATTCAATCAGCCCCAGCATTTT. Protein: CASSLLGEFNQPQHF.

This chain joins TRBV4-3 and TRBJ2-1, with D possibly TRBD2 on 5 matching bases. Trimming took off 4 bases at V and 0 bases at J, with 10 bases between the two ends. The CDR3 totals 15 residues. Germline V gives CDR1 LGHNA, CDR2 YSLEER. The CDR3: CASSRAARSYNEQFF. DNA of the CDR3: TGCGCCAGCAGCCGAGCGGCCCGCTCCTACAATGAGCAGTTCTTC.

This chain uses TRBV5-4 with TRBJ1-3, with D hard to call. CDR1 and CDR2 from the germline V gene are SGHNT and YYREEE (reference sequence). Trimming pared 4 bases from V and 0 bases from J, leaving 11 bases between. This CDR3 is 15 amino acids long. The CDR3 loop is CASSLDLTSGNTIYF. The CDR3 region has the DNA TGTGCCAGCAGCCTAGACCTTACCTCTGGAAACACCATATATTTT.

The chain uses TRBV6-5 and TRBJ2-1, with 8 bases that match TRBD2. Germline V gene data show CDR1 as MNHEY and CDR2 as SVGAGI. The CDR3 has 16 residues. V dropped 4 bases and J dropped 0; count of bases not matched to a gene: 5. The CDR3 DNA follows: TGTGCCAGCAGTTGGGGAAGCGGGAGCTCCTACAATGAGCAGTTCTTC. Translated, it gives CASSWGSGSSYNEQFF.

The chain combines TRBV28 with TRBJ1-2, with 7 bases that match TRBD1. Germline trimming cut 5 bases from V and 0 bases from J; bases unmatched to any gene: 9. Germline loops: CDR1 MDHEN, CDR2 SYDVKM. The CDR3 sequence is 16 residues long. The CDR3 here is CASSTTWTGTNYGYTF. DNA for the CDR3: TGTGCCAGCAGTACAACTTGGACAGGCACTAACTATGGCTACACCTTC.

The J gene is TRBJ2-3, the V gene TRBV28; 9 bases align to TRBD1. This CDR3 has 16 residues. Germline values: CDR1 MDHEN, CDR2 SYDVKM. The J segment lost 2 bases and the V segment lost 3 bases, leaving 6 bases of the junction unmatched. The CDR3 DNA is TGTGCCAGCAGTTTTTGGGACAGGGTTCACACAGATACGCAGTATTTT. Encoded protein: CASSFWDRVHTDTQYF.

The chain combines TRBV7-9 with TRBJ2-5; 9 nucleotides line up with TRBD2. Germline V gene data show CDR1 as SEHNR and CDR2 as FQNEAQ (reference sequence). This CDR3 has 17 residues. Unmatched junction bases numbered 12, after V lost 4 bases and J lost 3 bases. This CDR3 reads CASSSRGREGGKETQYF. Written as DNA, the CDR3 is TGTGCCAGCAGCTCCCGAGGGCGGGAGGGCGGCAAAGAGACCCAGTACTTC.

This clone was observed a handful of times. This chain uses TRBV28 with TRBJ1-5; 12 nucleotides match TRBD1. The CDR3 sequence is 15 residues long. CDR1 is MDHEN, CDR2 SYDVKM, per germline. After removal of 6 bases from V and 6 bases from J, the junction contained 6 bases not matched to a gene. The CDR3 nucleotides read TGTGCCAGCAGCAAGGGACAGGGGGCGAGTCAGCCCCAGCATTTT. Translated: CASSKGQGASQPQHF.

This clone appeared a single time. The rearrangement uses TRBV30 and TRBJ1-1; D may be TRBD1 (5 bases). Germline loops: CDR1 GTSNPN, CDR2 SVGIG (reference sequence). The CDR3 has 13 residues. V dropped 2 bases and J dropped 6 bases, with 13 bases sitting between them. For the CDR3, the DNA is TGTGCCTGGAGTATGGGACCTGGGCCTGAAGCTTTCTTT. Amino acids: CAWSMGPGPEAFF.

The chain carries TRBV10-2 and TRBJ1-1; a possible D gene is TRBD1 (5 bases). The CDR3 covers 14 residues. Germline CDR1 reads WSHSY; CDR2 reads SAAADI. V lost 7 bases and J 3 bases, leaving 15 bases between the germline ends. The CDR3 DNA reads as TGCGCCAGCAAGAGGGGTCCGCCTGACACTGAAGCTTTCTTT. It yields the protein CASKRGPPDTEAFF.

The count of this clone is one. In DNA, the CDR3 is TGTGCCAGCAGTTTAGCGGGAGCCTACGAGCAGTACTTC. It translates to CASSLAGAYEQYF. The chain uses TRBV27 and TRBJ2-7, with 7 bases that match TRBD2. Germline assignment: CDR1 MNHEY and CDR2 SMNVEV (reference sequence). This CDR3 spans 13 amino acids. V lost 2 bases, J lost 2 bases, and 0 bases stayed unmatched.

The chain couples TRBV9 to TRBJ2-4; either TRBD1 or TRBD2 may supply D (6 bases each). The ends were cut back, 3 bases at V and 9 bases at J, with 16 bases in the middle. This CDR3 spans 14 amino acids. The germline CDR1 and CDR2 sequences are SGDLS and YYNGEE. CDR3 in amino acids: CASSGRGQEGIQYF. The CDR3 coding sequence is TGTGCCAGCAGCGGGAGGGGACAAGAAGGCATTCAGTACTTC.